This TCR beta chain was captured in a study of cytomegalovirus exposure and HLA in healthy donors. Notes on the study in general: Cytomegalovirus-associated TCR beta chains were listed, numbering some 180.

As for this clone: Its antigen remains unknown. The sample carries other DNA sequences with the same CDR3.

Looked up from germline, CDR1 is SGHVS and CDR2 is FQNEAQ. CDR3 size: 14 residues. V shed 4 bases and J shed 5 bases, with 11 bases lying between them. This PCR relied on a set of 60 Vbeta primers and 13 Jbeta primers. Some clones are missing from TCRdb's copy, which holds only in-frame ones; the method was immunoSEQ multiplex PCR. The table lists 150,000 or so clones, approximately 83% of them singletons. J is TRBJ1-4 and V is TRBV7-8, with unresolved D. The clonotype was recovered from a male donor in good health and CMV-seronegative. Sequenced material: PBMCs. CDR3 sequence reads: CASSSRDGNEKLFF. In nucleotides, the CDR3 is TGTGCCAGCAGCTCTCGCGACGGGAATGAAAAACTGTTTTTT.